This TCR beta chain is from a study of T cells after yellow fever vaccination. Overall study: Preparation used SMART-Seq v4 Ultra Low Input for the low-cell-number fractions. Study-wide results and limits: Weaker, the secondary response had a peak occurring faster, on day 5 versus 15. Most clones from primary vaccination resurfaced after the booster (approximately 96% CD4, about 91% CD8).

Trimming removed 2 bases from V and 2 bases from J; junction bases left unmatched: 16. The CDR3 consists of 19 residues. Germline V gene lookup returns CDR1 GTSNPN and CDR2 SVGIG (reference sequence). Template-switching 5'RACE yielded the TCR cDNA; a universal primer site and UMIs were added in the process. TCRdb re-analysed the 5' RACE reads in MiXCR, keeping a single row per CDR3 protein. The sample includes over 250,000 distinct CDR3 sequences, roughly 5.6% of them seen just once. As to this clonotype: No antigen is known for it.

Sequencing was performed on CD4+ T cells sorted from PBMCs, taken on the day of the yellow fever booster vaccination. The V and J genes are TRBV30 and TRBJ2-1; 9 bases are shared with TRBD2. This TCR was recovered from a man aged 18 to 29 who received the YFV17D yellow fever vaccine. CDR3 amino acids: CAWSWITSGSRVTYNEQFF. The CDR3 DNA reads TGTGCCTGGAGTTGGATAACTAGCGGGTCCCGGGTAACCTACAATGAGCAGTTCTTC.